Below, 27 T cell receptor beta chains from the same sample are listed, as sequenced in a study of T cell responses to AZD1222 COVID-19 vaccine. Generated by immunoSEQ multiplex PCR, the TCRdb table keeps only in-frame clones and is missing some. In the table there are 110,000 to 150,000 clones, 80% to 90% of which are singletons. Here the sequenced sample was peripheral blood, taken on day 0 of AZD1222 vaccination. All receptors derive from an adult in good health.

This CDR3 is CASSQPDTGTDTQYF. CDR3 DNA: TGTGCCAGCAGCCAACCAGACACAGGGACAGATACGCAGTATTTT. V usage is TRBV3-1 (or the pseudogene TRBV3-2) and J usage is TRBJ2-3, with D perhaps matching TRBD1 (6 bases). This CDR3 has 15 residues. Germline V gene lookup returns CDR1 LGHDT and CDR2 YNNKEL (reference sequence). Trimming shortened V by 2 bases and J by 3 bases, and 12 bases separated the two germline ends.

The chain combines TRBV7-9 with TRBJ2-1; D unclear. Trimming cost V 4 bases and J 7 bases, with 20 bases left between them. The CDR3 runs to 16 residues. CDR1 is SEHNR and CDR2 is FQNEAQ in the germline V gene (reference sequence). CDR3: CASSSTHSGRVNEQFF. For the CDR3, the DNA is TGTGCCAGCAGCTCTACCCACTCGGGCCGCGTGAATGAGCAGTTCTTC.

The chain employs TRBV2 and TRBJ1-2, with TRBD1 identical over 7 bases. Germline V CDR1 and CDR2: SNHLY, FYNNEI. V lost 5 bases, J lost 0 bases, and 3 bases stayed unmatched. This CDR3 is 14 amino acids long. CDR3 in amino acids: CASSWDSSNYGYTF. As DNA, the CDR3 is TGTGCCAGCAGTTGGGACAGCTCTAACTATGGCTACACCTTC.

The rearrangement joins TRBV6-1 to TRBJ2-5; the D gene is possibly TRBD2 (5 bases). CDR3 length: 14 residues. V dropped 2 bases and J dropped 4 bases, with 11 bases sitting between them. Germline V gene sequence: CDR1 MNHNS, CDR2 SASEGT. CDR3 sequence (DNA): TGTGCCAGCAGTGAACGGATTGAGGGAGAGACCCAGTACTTC. Amino acid sequence: CASSERIEGETQYF.

This chain uses TRBV9 with TRBJ2-3; 8 nucleotides align to TRBD2. Per germline, CDR1 SGDLS and CDR2 YYNGEE. The CDR3 loop spans 14 amino acids. V lost 3 bases and J lost 6; bases outside the gene matches: 6. The CDR3 DNA follows: TGTGCCAGCAGCGAAGGGACTAGGATCGATACGCAGTATTTT. It translates to CASSEGTRIDTQYF. Using reference TRBV9 and TRBJ2-3 for the parts outside the CDR3, the full variable domain is DSGVTQTPKHLITATGQRVTLRCSPRSGDLSVYWYQQSLDQGLQFLIQYYNGEERAKGNILERFSAQQFPDLHSELNLSSLELGDSALYFCASSEGTRIDTQYFGPGTRLTVL.

The V call is TRBV7-6, the J call TRBJ2-1; D is ambiguous. V gave up 3 bases and J gave up 3 bases, with 12 bases separating them. Germline assignment: CDR1 SGHVS and CDR2 FNYEAQ. This CDR3 has 15 amino acids. The CDR3 reads CASSLEGFLYNEQFF. CDR3 nucleotide sequence: TGTGCCAGCAGCTTGGAAGGGTTCCTCTACAATGAGCAGTTCTTC.

This chain uses TRBV7-8 with TRBJ2-1, with D possibly being TRBD2 (7 bases). Germline CDR1 SGHVS, CDR2 FQNEAQ. CDR3 length: 19 amino acids. V was shortened by 5 bases and J by 4 bases, with 27 bases between the two germline ends. CDR3 protein: CASSPTRPGRGGAYNEQFF. In nucleotides, the CDR3 is TGTGCCAGCAGCCCCACCCGCCCAGGGAGGGGGGGGGCATACAATGAGCAGTTCTTC.

The CDR3 reads CASSELGGVDEKLFF. The CDR3 nucleotides read TGTGCCAGCAGTGAATTAGGGGGGGTGGATGAAAAACTGTTTTTT. The V call is TRBV25-1, the J call TRBJ1-4, with TRBD1 as a possible D gene (6 bases). The CDR3 is 15 amino acids. Germline CDR1 and CDR2: MGHDK and SYGVNS. Trimming removed 1 base from V and 6 bases from J, with 12 bases in between. Full variable domain (rest looked up from reference TRBV25-1 and TRBJ1-4): EADIYQTPRYLVIGTGKKITLECSQTMGHDKMYWYQQDPGMELHLIHYSYGVNSTEKGDLSSESTVSRIRTEHFPLTLESARPSHTSQYLCASSELGGVDEKLFFGSGTQLSVL.

The gene calls are TRBV21-1 and TRBJ2-1; TRBD1, the table's D call, lacks a check against the DNA. TRBV21-1 counts as a pseudogene. The CDR3 sequence is 19 residues long. This chain's CDR3 is CASSKVAGQKKVPYNEQFF. CDR3 coding DNA: TGTGCCAGCAGCAAAGTGGCGGGACAGAAAAAGGTTCCCTACAATGAGCAGTTCTTC.

The CDR3, as DNA: TGTGCCAGCATCGCAGGGGGCAGAAACTATGGCTACACCTTC. It encodes CASIAGGRNYGYTF. This sequence joins TRBV2 and TRBJ1-2; 8 bases line up with TRBD1. CDR1 SNHLY and CDR2 FYNNEI come from the germline V gene. V trimming: 7 bases; J trimming: 2 bases; junction bases outside the gene matches: 6. The CDR3 totals 14 residues.

The chain joins TRBV5-1 to TRBJ1-1; tentatively, D is TRBD1 (6 bases). Germline V CDR1 and CDR2: SGHRS, YFSETQ. The V end lost 4 bases, the J end lost 2 bases, and 15 bases lay between the germline ends. The CDR3 runs to 15 residues. CDR3 residues: CASSGKQGLNTEAFF. CDR3 in DNA: TGCGCCAGCAGCGGTAAACAGGGCCTAAACACTGAAGCTTTCTTT.

CDR3 loop: CATSSDRFSYEQYF. In DNA form, the CDR3 reads TGTGCCACCAGCAGCGACAGGTTTTCCTACGAGCAGTACTTC. The chain couples TRBV15 to TRBJ2-7; D is perhaps TRBD1 (6 bases). This CDR3 contains 14 residues. Germline CDR1 and CDR2: LNHNV and YYDKDF (reference sequence). The V and J ends lost 3 bases and 1 base respectively, with 10 bases between them. The entire variable domain, with the rest obtained from reference TRBV15 and TRBJ2-7, is as follows: DAMVIQNPRYQVTQFGKPVTLSCSQTLNHNVMYWYQQKSSQAPKLLFHYYDKDFNNEADTPDNFQSRRPNTSFCFLDIRSPGLGDTAMYLCATSSDRFSYEQYFGPGTRLTVT.

The genes are TRBV9 and TRBJ2-5, with D possibly TRBD1 on 5 matching bases. V lost 4 bases and J 10 bases, leaving 20 bases between the germline ends. The CDR3 is made up of 14 amino acids. CDR1 and CDR2 (germline): SGDLS, YYNGEE. CDR3 bases: TGTGCCAGCAGCCCGACAGAGGTTGGGGTGAGCCAGTACTTC. It codes for CASSPTEVGVSQYF.

The chain is built from TRBV27 and TRBJ2-1, with TRBD2 matching over 7 bases. Germline lookup yields CDR1 MNHEY and CDR2 SMNVEV (reference sequence). The CDR3 loop spans 15 amino acids. The ends lost 6 bases at V and 2 bases at J; junction bases unmatched: 7. CDR3 residues: CASSLGLAAYNEQFF. As DNA, the CDR3 is TGTGCCAGCAGCCTGGGGCTAGCGGCCTACAATGAGCAGTTCTTC.

V gene TRBV5-8 combines with J gene TRBJ1-2, with 8 bases fitting TRBD1. The germline V gene encodes CDR1 SGHTS and CDR2 YDEGEE. The CDR3 spans 15 residues. Trimming at V came to 1 base and at J to 3 bases, leaving 5 bases not matched to a gene. In nucleotides, the CDR3 is TGTGCCAGCAGCTTGATGGACAGGGCGGACTATGGCTACACCTTC. This codes for CASSLMDRADYGYTF. Together with reference TRBV5-8 and TRBJ1-2, the CDR3 gives the full variable domain: EAGVTQSPTHLIKTRGQQATLRCSPISGHTSVYWYQQALGLGLQFLLWYDEGEERNRGNFPPRFSGRQFPNYSSELNVNALELEDSALYLCASSLMDRADYGYTFGSGTRLTVV.

The V and J genes are TRBV5-4 and TRBJ2-5, with D possibly called TRBD1 or TRBD2 (5 bases each). The CDR3 spans 16 residues. Germline CDR1 SGHNT, CDR2 YYREEE (reference sequence). V gave up 0 bases and J gave up 3 bases, with 15 bases separating them. CDR3 sequence reads: CASSLVGASGKETQYF. As DNA, the CDR3 is TGTGCCAGCAGCTTGGTCGGGGCCTCCGGCAAAGAGACCCAGTACTTC.

The chain links TRBV2 to TRBJ2-1; TRBD2 agrees at 8 bases. V lost 8 bases and J lost 2; bases outside the gene matches: 11. CDR3 size: 16 residues. CDR1 is SNHLY, CDR2 FYNNEI, per germline. The CDR3 DNA is TGTGCCAGCTTGGAGCGGGAGAGAGAGACCTACAATGAGCAGTTCTTC. Translation: CASLERERETYNEQFF.

V and J are TRBV30 and TRBJ2-7; 9 bases are a match to TRBD1. The CDR3 loop spans 14 amino acids. Trimming at V came to 2 bases and at J to 6 bases, leaving 8 bases not matched to a gene. Germline-derived CDR1 and CDR2 are GTSNPN and SVGIG (reference sequence). The CDR3, as DNA: TGTGCCTGGAGTTCCGGGACAGGGATCAGCGAGCAGTACTTC. It codes for CAWSSGTGISEQYF.

The rearrangement uses TRBV10-3 and TRBJ1-2; TRBD1 matches at 9 bases. Trimming at V came to 2 bases and at J to 8 bases, leaving 6 bases not matched to a gene. Germline V gene data show CDR1 as ENHRY and CDR2 as SYGVKD. The CDR3 length is 14 residues. In DNA form, the CDR3 reads TGTGCCATCAGTGAGGACGGGACAGGGCGCGGCTACACCTTC. It is translated as CAISEDGTGRGYTF.

This chain connects TRBV24-1 to TRBJ2-1; 10 bases align to TRBD2. J gave up 9 bases and V 6 bases, and 4 bases lay outside the gene matches. Germline V gene sequence: CDR1 KGHDR, CDR2 SFDVKD. The CDR3 is 13 amino acids. The CDR3 sequence: CATSLLAGGEQFF. The CDR3, as DNA: TGTGCCACCAGTCTCTTAGCGGGGGGTGAGCAGTTCTTC.

This clone came up once. The J gene is TRBJ2-3, the V gene TRBV5-1; D perhaps matches TRBD1 (5 bases). The CDR3 sequence is 15 residues long. V dropped 6 bases and J dropped 2 bases, with 16 bases sitting between them. CDR1 SGHRS and CDR2 YFSETQ come from the germline V gene. CDR3 loop: CASTTQGETTDTQYF. The CDR3 bases are TGCGCCAGCACGACTCAAGGGGAAACCACAGATACGCAGTATTTT.

The V and J genes are TRBV12-3 or TRBV12-4 and TRBJ2-2; D might be TRBD1 (7 bases). V lost 9 bases, J lost 3 bases, and 11 bases lay in between. CDR3 size: 13 residues. The CDR3 bases are TGTGCCAGTGACAGGGAGGACACCGGGGAGCTGTTTTTT. Amino acid sequence: CASDREDTGELFF.

The chain is built from TRBV3-1 (or the pseudogene TRBV3-2) and TRBJ2-3; D is unresolved. The CDR3 totals 16 residues. CDR1 and CDR2 (germline): LGHDT, YNNKEL (reference sequence). The ends were cut back, 4 bases at V and 0 bases at J, with 14 bases in the middle. CDR3: CASSLHPSASTDTQYF. CDR3 nucleotide sequence: TGTGCCAGCAGCCTCCACCCGTCGGCTAGCACAGATACGCAGTATTTT.

The V and J genes are TRBV9 and TRBJ2-1; 14 bases map to TRBD2. The CDR3 loop spans 18 amino acids. The J segment lost 0 bases and the V segment lost 0 bases, leaving 2 bases of the junction unmatched. Germline V gives CDR1 SGDLS, CDR2 YYNGEE. CDR3 sequence: CASSVAGTSGSSYNEQFF. The CDR3 DNA follows: TGTGCCAGCAGCGTAGCCGGGACTAGCGGGAGCTCCTACAATGAGCAGTTCTTC.

The sample holds one count of this clone. An end of the junction differs from the germline gene, which may be a read error. This rearrangement joins TRBV7-7 to TRBJ2-7, with a tentative D call TRBD2 (6 bases). Germline CDR1 SSHAT, CDR2 FNYEAQ (reference sequence). The CDR3 has 15 residues. Here the CDR3 reads CASSLGEARAYEQYF. The CDR3 coding sequence is TGTGCTAGCAGCTTAGGGGAGGCCAGAGCCTACGAGCAGTACTTC.

The chain is built from TRBV2 and TRBJ1-1; 9 bases match TRBD1. This CDR3 is built from 15 residues. Germline trimming cut 10 bases from V and 5 bases from J; bases unmatched to any gene: 14. Germline V gives CDR1 SNHLY, CDR2 FYNNEI. The CDR3 DNA follows: TGTGCCAACACGCGGGACAGGGCCCGCGGAACTGAAGCTTTCTTT. Its protein is CANTRDRARGTEAFF. Based on the CDR3 plus reference TRBV2 and TRBJ1-1, the full variable domain is EPEVTQTPSHQVTQMGQEVILRCVPISNHLYFYWYRQILGQKVEFLVSFYNNEISEKSEIFDDQFSVERPDGSNFTLKIRSTKLEDSAMYFCANTRDRARGTEAFFGQGTRLTVV.

The rearrangement uses TRBV19 and TRBJ2-1, with D tentatively TRBD1 or TRBD2 (5 bases each). Germline V gene data show CDR1 as LNHDA and CDR2 as SQIVND (reference sequence). The CDR3 totals 13 residues. Trimming left V 6 bases short and J 8 bases short, with 14 bases between. In DNA, the CDR3 is TGTGCCAGTAGGCGCCGGGGCCCCCATGAGCAGTTCTTC. Protein product: CASRRRGPHEQFF. Full variable domain (rest looked up from reference TRBV19 and TRBJ2-1): DGGITQSPKYLFRKEGQNVTLSCEQNLNHDAMYWYRQDPGQGLRLIYYSQIVNDFQKGDIAEGYSVSREKKESFPLTVTSAQKNPTAFYLCASRRRGPHEQFFGPGTRLTVL.